Shown below are 30 T cell receptor beta chains from a single sample sequenced in a study of blood T cell repertoires in COVID-19. Measured with immunoSEQ multiplex PCR; TCRdb has only the in-frame clones, and not every one. The data hold approximately 480,000 clones, with about 90% observed a single time. The sample consisted of PBMCs or T cells enriched from blood (not recorded which). These receptors were taken from a woman under 30 who had recovered from COVID-19.

This clone was recorded once. The rearrangement uses TRBV4-1 and TRBJ2-1, with TRBD2 matching 10 bases. The CDR3 totals 17 residues. V lost 0 bases and J lost 0; bases outside the gene matches: 2. Germline loops: CDR1 MGHRA, CDR2 YSYEKL. The CDR3 nucleotides read TGCGCCAGCAGCCAAGATACTAGCGGGGCCTCCTACAATGAGCAGTTCTTC. Amino acids: CASSQDTSGASYNEQFF.

The chain combines TRBV18 with TRBJ2-5; the D gene is possibly TRBD1 (6 bases). From germline, CDR1 is KGHSH and CDR2 LQKENI. The ends were cut back, 5 bases at V and 5 bases at J, with 15 bases in the middle. The CDR3 is 14 residues long. The CDR3 DNA is TGTGCCAGCTCAGACGGACGGGACACGGAGACCCAGTACTTC. This gives the protein CASSDGRDTETQYF.

This chain links TRBV3-1 (or the pseudogene TRBV3-2) with TRBJ2-7; 8 nucleotides align to TRBD1. J lost 3 bases, V lost 4 bases, and 2 bases had no gene match. The CDR3 has 13 amino acids. Germline-derived CDR1 and CDR2 are LGHDT and YNNKEL (reference sequence). The CDR3 coding sequence is TGTGCCAGCAGCCGGGACAGGTTCTACGAGCAGTACTTC. It codes for CASSRDRFYEQYF.

Here the CDR3 reads CASSLYGTGGNTGELFF. CDR3 DNA: TGTGCCAGCAGTTTATATGGGACAGGGGGCAACACCGGGGAGCTGTTTTTT. This rearrangement joins TRBV28 to TRBJ2-2; TRBD1 matches 12 bases. Looked up from germline, CDR1 is MDHEN and CDR2 is SYDVKM. CDR3 length: 17 amino acids. Losses at the gene ends were 1 base for V and 2 bases for J; bases not matched to a gene: 2.

This clone was seen only once. V usage is TRBV6-2 or TRBV6-3 and J usage is TRBJ2-5; 9 bases line up with TRBD2. Germline V lookup: CDR1 MNHEY, CDR2 SVGEGT. The CDR3 is 16 amino acids. J lost 2 bases, V lost 6 bases, and 10 bases had no gene match. The CDR3 DNA is TGTGCCAGCAGCCTAGGCGGCGGGGGGGGGCAAGAGACCCAGTACTTC. Translated, it gives CASSLGGGGGQETQYF.

The chain combines TRBV6-5 with TRBJ1-1, with no clear D. The CDR3 loop spans 14 amino acids. Germline V gives CDR1 MNHEY, CDR2 SVGAGI. V lost 6 bases and J 4 bases, leaving 15 bases between the germline ends. The CDR3 loop reads CASSDRPGGTEAFF. CDR3 nucleotide sequence: TGTGCCAGCAGCGACCGACCGGGTGGCACTGAAGCTTTCTTT.

Ten or more counts support this clone. V usage is TRBV11-2 and J usage is TRBJ1-6; D possibly corresponds to TRBD1 (5 bases). Trimming shortened V by 2 bases and J by 5 bases, and 13 bases separated the two germline ends. In germline, CDR1 is SGHAT, CDR2 FQNNGV. The CDR3 length is 16 residues. The DNA of the CDR3 is TGTGCCAGCAGCTTAAAGACGGGGGTTAATAATTCACCCCTCCACTTT. This gives the protein CASSLKTGVNNSPLHF.

V gene TRBV27 combines with J gene TRBJ2-1, with D uncertain. The V end lost 0 bases, the J end lost 4 bases, and 7 bases lay between the germline ends. This CDR3 region has 14 residues. Germline assignment: CDR1 MNHEY and CDR2 SMNVEV (reference sequence). CDR3 DNA sequence: TGTGCCAGCAGTTTATCTGGCGGATACAATGAGCAGTTCTTC. Translated: CASSLSGGYNEQFF.

The chain couples TRBV7-8 to TRBJ1-2; no reliable D call. CDR3 length equals 14 residues. Germline CDR1 is SGHVS and CDR2 is FQNEAQ. The germline V and J ends were trimmed by 4 bases and 4 bases, with 13 bases remaining between them. This chain's CDR3 is CASSSSPTSYGYTF. DNA for the CDR3: TGTGCCAGCAGCTCCTCCCCCACAAGCTATGGCTACACCTTC.

The chain joins TRBV3-1 (or the pseudogene TRBV3-2) to TRBJ2-1, with 7 bases fitting TRBD2. This CDR3 spans 17 amino acids. The V gene end was trimmed by 1 base and the J gene end by 8 bases; junction bases not matched to a gene: 14. Germline CDR1 LGHDT, CDR2 YNNKEL (reference sequence). In nucleotides, the CDR3 is TGTGCCAGCAGCCAAGTGGGGGGGTGGCTAGCGGACTATGAGCAGTTCTTC. This codes for CASSQVGGWLADYEQFF.

The rearrangement links TRBV24-1 to TRBJ1-5, with TRBD1 matching over 7 bases. The junction had 16 bases not matched to a gene; V was cut back by 9 bases and J by 3 bases. This CDR3 comprises 17 residues. CDR1 and CDR2 (germline): KGHDR, SFDVKD. The CDR3 here is CATQHFGTELFNQPQHF. The CDR3 DNA is TGTGCCACCCAGCACTTCGGGACAGAGTTATTCAATCAGCCCCAGCATTTT.

V and J are TRBV7-6 and TRBJ2-1; 8 positions agree with TRBD2. The V gene's germline CDR1 is SGHVS and CDR2 FNYEAQ. This CDR3 contains 13 residues. V was clipped by 5 bases and J by 8 bases; unmatched bases: 5. The CDR3 protein is CASSRGGMYEQFF. Here the CDR3 DNA reads TGTGCCAGCAGCCGGGGGGGCATGTATGAGCAGTTCTTC.

The chain has TRBV6-6 and TRBJ1-4, with D perhaps matching TRBD1 (5 bases). This CDR3 spans 14 amino acids. CDR1 MNHNY and CDR2 SVGAGI come from the germline V gene (reference sequence). V lost 4 bases and J lost 10, with 16 bases in between. CDR3: CASSSSDGGGKLFF. The DNA for the CDR3 is TGTGCCAGCAGTTCGTCGGACGGGGGAGGAAAACTGTTTTTT.

The chain couples TRBV5-4 to TRBJ1-1, with 9 bases that match TRBD1. CDR3 size: 15 residues. V shed 0 bases, J shed 7 bases, and the junction held 7 bases outside the gene matches. Germline values: CDR1 SGHNT, CDR2 YYREEE (reference sequence). The DNA for the CDR3 is TGTGCCAGCAGCTTGGCCGGGGACAGGGCGGGTGAAGCTTTCTTT. The encoded protein is CASSLAGDRAGEAFF.

This clone occurred once. The CDR3 nucleotides are TGTGCCAGCAGCTTCTTAACAGGGATCGGCACAGATACGCAGTATTTT. It encodes CASSFLTGIGTDTQYF. The chain employs TRBV11-2 and TRBJ2-3; the D gene is possibly TRBD1 (6 bases). V was cut by 3 bases and J by 1 base, with 14 bases left in between. Germline V CDR1 and CDR2: SGHAT, FQNNGV. This CDR3 has 16 amino acids.

A single count supports this clone. The genes are TRBV5-1 and TRBJ1-1; D is possibly TRBD1 (6 bases). The CDR3 covers 16 residues. V dropped 0 bases and J dropped 2 bases, with 14 bases sitting between them. Germline CDR1 and CDR2: SGHRS and YFSETQ. This chain's CDR3 is CASSLELTGQNTEAFF. The CDR3 region has the DNA TGCGCCAGCAGCTTGGAATTAACAGGGCAAAACACTGAAGCTTTCTTT. Full variable domain (outside the CDR3, taken from reference TRBV5-1 and TRBJ1-1): KAGVTQTPRYLIKTRGQQVTLSCSPISGHRSVSWYQQTPGQGLQFLFEYFSETQRNKGNFPGRFSGRQFSNSRSEMNVSTLELGDSALYLCASSLELTGQNTEAFFGQGTRLTVV.

V and J are TRBV5-6 and TRBJ1-2; 11 nucleotides line up with TRBD1. V was clipped by 4 bases and J by 2 bases; unmatched bases: 7. The germline V gene has CDR1 SGHDT and CDR2 YYEEEE. This CDR3 comprises 16 residues. The CDR3 region is CASSPDRGQSNYGYTF. DNA for the CDR3: TGTGCCAGCAGCCCGGACAGGGGGCAATCCAACTATGGCTACACCTTC.

This chain connects TRBV11-1 to TRBJ2-5; possible D gene TRBD2, 6 bases. The V gene's germline CDR1 is SGHAT and CDR2 FQDESV (reference sequence). The V end was cut by 3 bases, the J end by 4 bases, with 12 bases between. CDR3 size: 14 residues. The CDR3, as DNA: TGTGCCAGCAGCTTTCAAGGCGGGGTAGAGACCCAGTACTTC. This sequence encodes CASSFQGGVETQYF. The variable domain in full, with the rest retrieved from reference TRBV11-1 and TRBJ2-5, is EAEVAQSPRYKITEKSQAVAFWCDPISGHATLYWYRQILGQGPELLVQFQDESVVDDSQLPKDRFSAERLKGVDSTLKIQPAELGDSAMYLCASSFQGGVETQYFGPGTRLLVL.

This sequence joins TRBV10-3 and TRBJ1-1; D possibly corresponds to TRBD1 (6 bases). CDR3 length: 14 residues. The V gene lost 8 bases and the J gene lost 1 base, with 14 bases spanning the gap. CDR1 and CDR2 (germline): ENHRY, SYGVKD. CDR3 sequence reads: CAISSWTENTEAFF. For the CDR3, the DNA is TGTGCCATCTCGTCTTGGACAGAGAACACTGAAGCTTTCTTT.

This chain links TRBV5-1 with TRBJ1-2, with a tentative D call TRBD1 (6 bases). This CDR3 contains 17 residues. V was cut by 3 bases and J by 4 bases, with 22 bases left in between. Germline V lookup: CDR1 SGHRS, CDR2 YFSETQ. The CDR3 loop reads CASSSTGPDRLGYGYTF. CDR3 DNA: TGCGCCAGCAGCTCAACGGGCCCAGACAGGTTGGGCTATGGCTACACCTTC.

The chain uses TRBV5-1 and TRBJ1-2; 7 bases match TRBD1. This CDR3 has 16 residues. CDR1 and CDR2 (germline): SGHRS, YFSETQ. The V gene end was trimmed by 0 bases and the J gene end by 4 bases; junction bases not matched to a gene: 9. CDR3 coding DNA: TGCGCCAGCAGCTTGGGAGACAGGGTCCGTCCCTATGGCTACACCTTC. Residues: CASSLGDRVRPYGYTF.

J is TRBJ2-1 and V is TRBV28; 12 positions agree with TRBD2. V was clipped by 5 bases and J by 9 bases; unmatched bases: 5. CDR3 length: 14 residues. Germline V lookup: CDR1 MDHEN, CDR2 SYDVKM. Here the CDR3 reads CASSLAGGRVEQFF. The CDR3, as DNA: TGTGCCAGCAGTCTAGCGGGGGGGCGGGTTGAGCAGTTCTTC.

The CDR3 is CAINGDNSPLHF. Here the CDR3 DNA reads TGTGCCATCAACGGAGATAATTCACCCCTCCACTTT. The rearrangement links TRBV10-3 to TRBJ1-6, with unresolved D. Trimming took 7 bases from V and 5 from J, leaving 6 bases between them. This CDR3 comprises 12 residues. Germline CDR1 reads ENHRY; CDR2 reads SYGVKD.

The CDR3 region is CASSLPGGEQFF. CDR3 DNA: TGTGCCAGCAGCTTGCCGGGGGGTGAGCAGTTCTTC. The chain has TRBV5-4 and TRBJ2-1; 7 nucleotides align to TRBD2. This CDR3 spans 12 amino acids. The trim removed 1 base at V and 9 bases at J, leaving 1 base unmatched. Germline loops: CDR1 SGHNT, CDR2 YYREEE (reference sequence).

This clone was seen only once. Within the sample, other DNA sequences also encode this same CDR3. J is TRBJ1-1 and V is TRBV28; no reliable D call. Trimming removed 5 bases from V and 1 base from J, with 8 bases in between. The germline gives CDR1 MDHEN, CDR2 SYDVKM. The CDR3 runs to 13 residues. The CDR3 reads CASSLAGNTEAFF. The CDR3 coding sequence is TGTGCCAGCAGTCTTGCAGGGAACACTGAAGCTTTCTTT.

V gene TRBV28 combines with J gene TRBJ2-5; no definite D call. The CDR3 is 12 residues long. The V end lost 5 bases, the J end lost 5 bases, and 9 bases lay between the germline ends. Germline loops: CDR1 MDHEN, CDR2 SYDVKM. The CDR3 spells CASSLRHETQYF. CDR3 nucleotides: TGTGCCAGCAGTCTTAGACACGAGACCCAGTACTTC.

J is TRBJ1-2 and V is TRBV12-3 or TRBV12-4; D is ambiguous. Trimming removed 2 bases at V and 7 bases at J, with 11 bases between. CDR3 length equals 13 residues. CDR3 amino acids: CASSLNLEGGYTF. The CDR3 nucleotides read TGTGCCAGCAGTTTAAACCTAGAAGGTGGCTACACCTTC.

This clone was recorded only once. This chain joins TRBV2 and TRBJ1-1, with a weak D call TRBD1 (5 bases). Per the germline V gene, CDR1 is SNHLY and CDR2 is FYNNEI. The CDR3 is made up of 17 amino acids. With 4 bases removed from V and 4 bases from J, the gap between germline ends came to 22 bases. The DNA for the CDR3 is TGTGCCAGCAGTGGGGGGGGACGATCCATTTCGGGCACTGAAGCTTTCTTT. As protein: CASSGGGRSISGTEAFF.

The chain uses TRBV3-1 (or the pseudogene TRBV3-2) and TRBJ1-2; D gene uncertain. V was clipped by 2 bases and J by 8 bases, with 18 bases between them. There are 15 residues in the CDR3. Germline-derived CDR1 and CDR2 are LGHDT and YNNKEL (reference sequence). The CDR3 nucleotides read TGTGCCAGCAGCCAACACTTCGCCCTCCCTAGGGGCTACACCTTC. This sequence encodes CASSQHFALPRGYTF.

For this clone: Other DNA sequences within the sample encode an identical CDR3. The genes are TRBV6-5 and TRBJ1-1; D is perhaps TRBD1 (6 bases). The CDR3 loop spans 13 amino acids. Germline lookup yields CDR1 MNHEY and CDR2 SVGAGI. V lost 1 base, J lost 4 bases, and 7 bases lay in between. The CDR3: CASSYLGGTEAFF. The CDR3 coding sequence is TGTGCCAGCAGTTACTTAGGGGGCACTGAAGCTTTCTTT.